These 18 T cell receptor beta chains were sequenced from one sample in a study of blood T cells in healthy people across ages. With a J-beta primer mix and a sample-barcoded 5' primer, a second PCR ran about 6 to 11 cycles. TCRdb called the 5' RACE reads again in MiXCR, with one record for every CDR3 protein. This sample has over 700,000 distinct CDR3 sequences; about 48% occur once, and the top ten carry about 42%. The sample comprised blood. These receptors all stem from a man older than 75 in good health.

V usage is TRBV7-2 and J usage is TRBJ1-2; D not resolved. This CDR3 comprises 12 residues. V was trimmed by 0 bases and J by 6 bases, leaving 5 bases between them. Germline CDR1 is SGHTA and CDR2 is FQGNSA. The CDR3 nucleotides read TGTGCCAGCAGCTTAGCCGCGGATGGCTACACCTTC. Protein: CASSLAADGYTF.

In its sample, this clonotype was seen a few times. V is TRBV4-1 and J is TRBJ2-4, with TRBD2 matching 9 bases. With 4 bases clipped from V and 13 bases from J, the junction kept 17 bases outside the gene matches. This CDR3 comprises 16 residues. Germline-derived CDR1 and CDR2 are MGHRA and YSYEKL. This CDR3 reads CASSPRAGGPRNEQYF. For the CDR3, the DNA is TGCGCCAGCAGCCCAAGGGCGGGAGGGCCTCGGAATGAGCAGTACTTC.

The chain combines TRBV6-5 with TRBJ2-6; D is ambiguous. The CDR3 has 15 amino acids. CDR1 and CDR2 from the germline V gene are MNHEY and SVGAGI. The V gene lost 2 bases and the J gene lost 0 bases, with 5 bases spanning the gap. CDR3 in DNA: TGTGCCAGCAGTTACCCGGGCTCTGGGGCCAACGTCCTGACTTTC. Amino acids: CASSYPGSGANVLTF.

V usage is TRBV9 and J usage is TRBJ1-4; 8 bases line up with TRBD1. The CDR3 is made up of 15 amino acids. Germline CDR1 and CDR2: SGDLS and YYNGEE. Trimming cost V 3 bases and J 2 bases; bases outside gene matches: 3. The CDR3 spells CASSAPGGTNEKLFF. In DNA form, the CDR3 reads TGTGCCAGCAGCGCCCCAGGGGGCACTAATGAAAAACTGTTTTTT. Full variable domain (rest looked up from reference TRBV9 and TRBJ1-4): DSGVTQTPKHLITATGQRVTLRCSPRSGDLSVYWYQQSLDQGLQFLIQYYNGEERAKGNILERFSAQQFPDLHSELNLSSLELGDSALYFCASSAPGGTNEKLFFGSGTQLSVL.

This sequence joins TRBV3-1 and TRBJ2-3; 7 positions agree with TRBD2. Per germline, CDR1 LGHDT and CDR2 YNNKEL (reference sequence). The ends lost 4 bases at V and 14 bases at J; junction bases unmatched: 18. The CDR3 contains 15 residues. This CDR3 reads CASSPLGGIPRYAYF. The CDR3 bases are TGTGCCAGCAGCCCCCTGGGGGGGATTCCCAGATACGCGTATTTT.

This chain joins TRBV24-1 and TRBJ2-5; 7 bases align to TRBD1. The germline gives CDR1 KGHDR, CDR2 SFDVKD. The CDR3 is 15 residues long. Unmatched junction bases numbered 8, after V lost 3 bases and J lost 5 bases. CDR3 sequence: CATSDPGTEGETQYF. As DNA, the CDR3 is TGTGCCACCAGTGATCCGGGGACAGAGGGGGAGACCCAGTACTTC.

Regarding this clonotype: At one end, the junction sequence differs from germline, possibly due to a read error. The gene calls are TRBV6-2 or TRBV6-3 and TRBJ2-7; D not resolved. This CDR3 spans 15 amino acids. CDR1 is MNHEY, CDR2 SVGEGT, per germline. Here the CDR3 reads CASSYPPEGVYGQYF. The DNA for the CDR3 is TGTGCCAGCAGTTATCCACCGGAAGGAGTCTACGGGCAGTACTTC.

The gene calls are TRBV2 and TRBJ2-7; 10 nucleotides line up with TRBD1. V dropped 8 bases and J dropped 6; count of bases not matched to a gene: 10. CDR1 is SNHLY, CDR2 FYNNEI, per germline. This CDR3 contains 14 residues. The CDR3 DNA reads TGTGCCAGCTCCAAGGGGACAGGGGCTAGCGAGCAGTACTTC. It yields the protein CASSKGTGASEQYF. Full variable domain (outside the CDR3, taken from reference TRBV2 and TRBJ2-7): EPEVTQTPSHQVTQMGQEVILRCVPISNHLYFYWYRQILGQKVEFLVSFYNNEISEKSEIFDDQFSVERPDGSNFTLKIRSTKLEDSAMYFCASSKGTGASEQYFGPGTRLTVT.

A remark on this clonotype: Just one base apart from a much larger clone, this may be a read error. The rearrangement uses TRBV3-1 and TRBJ2-7; D is perhaps TRBD1 or TRBD2 (6 bases each). The length of the CDR3 is 17 residues. Germline V gives CDR1 LGHDT, CDR2 YNNKEL (reference sequence). Here the CDR3 reads CASSQGPGGRFSFEQYF. For the CDR3, the DNA is TGTGCCAGCAGCCAAGGCCCCGGGGGCCGATTTTCCTTCGAGCAGTACTTC.

The chain is built from TRBV18 and TRBJ2-5; no clear D. This CDR3 is built from 13 residues. Trimming cost V 4 bases and J 5 bases, with 11 bases left between them. CDR1 is KGHSH and CDR2 is LQKENI in the germline V gene. For the CDR3, the DNA is TGTGCCAGCTCACGTGGTCACTCGGAGACCCAGTACTTC. Residues: CASSRGHSETQYF. The variable domain in full, completed from reference TRBV18 and TRBJ2-5, reads NAGVMQNPRHLVRRRGQEARLRCSPMKGHSHVYWYRQLPEEGLKFMVYLQKENIIDESGMPKERFSAEFPKEGPSILRIQQVVRGDSAAYFCASSRGHSETQYFGPGTRLLVL.

This chain joins TRBV20-1 and TRBJ2-7, with TRBD2 as a possible D gene (6 bases). Germline values: CDR1 DFQATT, CDR2 SNEGSKA (reference sequence). The CDR3 contains 15 residues. Trimming pared 0 bases from V and 3 bases from J, leaving 15 bases between. CDR3 in DNA: TGCAGTGCTAGAGAGGGGGGAGAACCCTACTACGAGCAGTACTTC. Translated: CSAREGGEPYYEQYF.

This clonotype came up a few times. J is TRBJ2-6 and V is TRBV20-1, with D possibly matching TRBD1 (5 bases). The CDR3 runs to 15 residues. Looked up from germline, CDR1 is DFQATT and CDR2 is SNEGSKA (reference sequence). V was clipped by 6 bases and J by 1 base, with 13 bases between them. The CDR3 is CSAHLRQSGANVLTF. CDR3 nucleotides: TGCAGTGCACATCTTAGACAGTCTGGGGCCAACGTCCTGACTTTC.

In this sample, this clonotype turned up many times. The chain uses TRBV6-5 and TRBJ2-7; weak D call: TRBD2 (5 bases). V lost 8 bases, J lost 2 bases, and 13 bases lay in between. The CDR3 runs to 13 residues. Germline values: CDR1 MNHEY, CDR2 SVGAGI. CDR3 nucleotides: TGTGCCAGCTCCGGTAGCGCGACCTACGAGCAGTACTTC. It yields the protein CASSGSATYEQYF.

The V call is TRBV29-1, the J call TRBJ2-5; 8 bases are a match to TRBD1. CDR1 is SQVTM, CDR2 ANQGSEA, per germline. Losses at the gene ends were 6 bases for V and 4 bases for J; bases not matched to a gene: 4. This CDR3 is 12 amino acids long. In nucleotides, the CDR3 is TGCAGCGTCGACGACAGGGGAGAGACCCAGTACTTC. Translation: CSVDDRGETQYF.

The chain combines TRBV6-5 with TRBJ1-2; 9 bases agree with TRBD1. The length of the CDR3 is 16 residues. Looked up from germline, CDR1 is MNHEY and CDR2 is SVGAGI. With V trimmed by 6 bases and J by 4 bases, 12 bases remained unmatched. Written as DNA, the CDR3 is TGTGCCAGCAGGCCGTCGGGACAGGGCATGTCCTATGGCTACACCTTC. It translates to CASRPSGQGMSYGYTF.

The chain employs TRBV15 and TRBJ2-1, with TRBD2 identical over 7 bases. The CDR3 length is 16 residues. V was pared by 0 bases and J by 7 bases, with 9 bases of the junction left unmatched. In germline, CDR1 is LNHNV, CDR2 YYDKDF (reference sequence). The DNA for the CDR3 is TGTGCCACCAGCAGAGATCTGGGCGGGAGTAGGAATGAGCAGTTCTTC. Encoded protein: CATSRDLGGSRNEQFF.

The chain joins TRBV11-1 to TRBJ2-2; possible D gene TRBD2, 5 bases. V was shortened by 4 bases and J by 6 bases, with 9 bases between the two germline ends. The CDR3 has 13 amino acids. In germline, CDR1 is SGHAT, CDR2 FQDESV (reference sequence). DNA for the CDR3: TGTGCCAGCAGCTATCGAGGGCCCGGGGAGCTGTTTTTT. Translation: CASSYRGPGELFF. The full variable domain, in which reference TRBV11-1 and TRBJ2-2 provide the parts outside the CDR3, is EAEVAQSPRYKITEKSQAVAFWCDPISGHATLYWYRQILGQGPELLVQFQDESVVDDSQLPKDRFSAERLKGVDSTLKIQPAELGDSAMYLCASSYRGPGELFFGEGSRLTVL.

This sequence joins TRBV5-1 and TRBJ1-1; possible D gene TRBD1, 5 bases. V was trimmed by 0 bases and J by 3 bases, leaving 9 bases between them. The CDR3 extends over 14 amino acids. CDR1 and CDR2 from the germline V gene are SGHRS and YFSETQ. The chain's CDR3 is CASSLDDRDTEAFF. CDR3 coding DNA: TGCGCCAGCAGCTTGGACGACAGAGACACTGAAGCTTTCTTT. Drawing the rest from reference TRBV5-1 and TRBJ1-1, the complete variable domain is KAGVTQTPRYLIKTRGQQVTLSCSPISGHRSVSWYQQTPGQGLQFLFEYFSETQRNKGNFPGRFSGRQFSNSRSEMNVSTLELGDSALYLCASSLDDRDTEAFFGQGTRLTVV.